This T cell receptor beta chain was sequenced during a study of T and B cells in COVID-19 patients. The wider study: The recovered cohort's median age was approximately 37 years, versus about 63 years in active infection.

TRB rearrangements were amplified by multiplex PCR with BIOMED2 TRB-A/B primers. TCRdb reprocessed the multiplex PCR reads with MiXCR, giving one entry per CDR3 protein. The sample gives 6,000 or so distinct CDR3 sequences, about 33% of which show up once; 50% to 60% is in the top ten. Findings and limits, study-wide: CD4+, regulatory T cell, CD8+ and sorted SARS-CoV-2-responsive or tetramer+ T cells were not yet sequenced. Exclusive to the recovered cohort were thousands of TCR clusters, 25 to 35 of them with low generation probability. Highly clonal in active COVID-19, TRB repertoires exceeded healthy-donor diversity and richness at recovery.

Within the sample, this clonotype is medium-sized. Antigen specificity is unknown. Each TRB amplification used about 220-500 ng of genomic DNA from blood. The junction had 7 bases not matched to a gene; V was cut back by 6 bases and J by 5 bases. CDR3 length equals 12 residues. Germline V gene data show CDR1 as SQVTM and CDR2 as ANQGSEA. The TCR sequence derives from a human donor with active COVID-19. Material: blood. The chain links TRBV29-1 to TRBJ2-7; 7 nucleotides align to TRBD2. CDR3 loop: CSVTSQQNEQYF. DNA of the CDR3: TGCAGCGTGACTAGCCAGCAGAACGAGCAGTACTTC.